The clone carrying this T cell receptor (beta chain) was counted only a few times. No antigen is known for it. Looked up from germline, CDR1 is SQVTM and CDR2 is ANQGSEA. The CDR3 spans 17 residues. V was clipped by 4 bases and J by 3 bases; unmatched bases: 17. This sample stems from a study of T-cell reconstitution after alpha-beta-depleted transplantation in children. General observations from the study: Alpha-beta T cells about two months after transplant reportedly derived from several hundred expanded graft clones. Some patients showed high day-60 TCRbeta diversity, which derived from surviving recipient T cells and thymic progenitors.

Using unique molecular identifiers, the investigators prepared the TCRbeta library. TCRdb itself ran the PCR reads through MiXCR, one entry per CDR3 protein. Counted here are 500,000 to 650,000 distinct CDR3 sequences, over 10% occurring once; the ten biggest clones make up 12% to 15%. The source of this sequence is a female patient between 2 and 15 years old who had a stem cell transplant for aplastic anemia, so the T cells may come from the graft donor. This chain links TRBV29-1 with TRBJ2-7, with 8 nucleotides matching TRBD1. The sample was PBMCs, mostly from graft donor cells, taken 180 days after TCRalphabeta/CD19-depleted stem cell transplant. CDR3 coding DNA: TGCAGCGTTGGAGCCGGGACAGGAAGCCAAAGGGGCTACGAGCAGTACTTC. This gives the protein CSVGAGTGSQRGYEQYF.